This entry concerns a single TCR beta chain. Germline CDR1 MNHEY, CDR2 SVGAGI. Deletions cut 4 bases from V and 3 bases from J, with 12 bases between. The CDR3 sequence is 14 residues long. The assay was immunoSEQ multiplex PCR, and TCRdb's table has in-frame clones only and misses some. The profile covers 300,000 or so clones, with around 90% appearing a single time and 3.7% taken by the ten largest. The data are from a study of blood T cell repertoires in COVID-19. The chain links TRBV6-5 to TRBJ1-1; no clear D gene. The origin of this receptor is a woman between 40 and 55 years old with acute or convalescent COVID-19. Source material: peripheral blood. In nucleotides, the CDR3 is TGTGCCAGCAGTTCCACGGTTGGAGACACTGAAGCTTTCTTT. Translation gives CASSSTVGDTEAFF.